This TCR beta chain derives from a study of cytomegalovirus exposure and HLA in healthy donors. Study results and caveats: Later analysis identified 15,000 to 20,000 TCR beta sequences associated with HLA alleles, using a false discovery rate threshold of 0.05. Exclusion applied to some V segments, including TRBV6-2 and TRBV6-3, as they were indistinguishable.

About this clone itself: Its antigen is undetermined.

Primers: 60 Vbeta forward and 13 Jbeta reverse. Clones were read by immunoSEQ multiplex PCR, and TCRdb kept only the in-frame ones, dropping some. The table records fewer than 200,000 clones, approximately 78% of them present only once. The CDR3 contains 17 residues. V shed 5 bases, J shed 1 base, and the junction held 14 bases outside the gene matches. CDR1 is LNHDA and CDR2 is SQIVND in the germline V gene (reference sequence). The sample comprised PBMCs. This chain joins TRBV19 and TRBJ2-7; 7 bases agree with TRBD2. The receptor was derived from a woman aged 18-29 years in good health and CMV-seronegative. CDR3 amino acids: CASSVGAFGGISYEQYF. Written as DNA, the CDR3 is TGTGCCAGTAGTGTCGGGGCCTTCGGGGGGATTTCCTACGAGCAGTACTTC.